This is a list of T cell receptor beta chains from one sample in a study of shared clonotypes between healthy human individuals. Repertoires were generated with immunoSEQ multiplex PCR, while TCRdb's copy carries only in-frame clones and drops some. This sample yields more than 2 million clones, of which approximately 94% are seen a single time; about 0.13% belongs to the top ten. The sequencing input was naive CD4+ T cells sorted from blood. These receptor sequences come from a man aged 18 to 30 in good health. Both conserved end residues are part of each CDR3. Each record gives: CDR3 protein, CDR3 DNA, D gene, clone size, J gene, V gene. D genes are given only for firm matches. The size entry is marked missing in some rows and otherwise reads once, few, many or a size class.

CDR3 protein: CASSLDGSENTEAFF
CDR3 DNA: TGCGCCAGCAGCTTGGATGGCTCAGAGAACACTGAAGCTTTCTTT
D gene: -
clone size: -
J gene: TRBJ1-1
V gene: TRBV5-1

CDR3 protein: CASSSQGYEQYF
CDR3 DNA: TGTGCCAGCAGCTCTCAGGGCTACGAGCAGTACTTC
D gene: -
clone size: -
J gene: TRBJ2-7
V gene: TRBV5-6

CDR3 protein: CAWSVLGTSGTSYEQYF
CDR3 DNA: TGTGCCTGGAGTGTTTTGGGGACTAGCGGGACGTCCTACGAGCAGTACTTC
D gene: TRBD2
clone size: -
J gene: TRBJ2-7
V gene: TRBV30

CDR3 protein: CASSLGGPEAFF
CDR3 DNA: TGTGCCAGCTCGCTAGGGGGGCCTGAAGCTTTCTTT
D gene: -
clone size: once
J gene: TRBJ1-1
V gene: TRBV18

CDR3 protein: CASSLGGALTEAFF
CDR3 DNA: TGCGCCAGCAGCTTGGGAGGGGCGCTCACTGAAGCTTTCTTT
D gene: -
clone size: -
J gene: TRBJ1-1
V gene: TRBV5-1

CDR3 protein: CASSYRDGPYEQYF
CDR3 DNA: TGTGCCAGCAGTTACCGGGACGGTCCCTACGAGCAGTACTTC
D gene: -
clone size: -
J gene: TRBJ2-7
V gene: TRBV6-5

CDR3 protein: CASSLVGVAGELFF
CDR3 DNA: TGTGCCAGCAGCTTAGTGGGGGTCGCGGGGGAGCTGTTTTTT
D gene: -
clone size: -
J gene: TRBJ2-2
V gene: TRBV7-8

CDR3 protein: CASSGQGIAGELFF
CDR3 DNA: TGTGCCAGCAGCGGACAGGGGATAGCCGGGGAGCTGTTTTTT
D gene: TRBD1
clone size: -
J gene: TRBJ2-2
V gene: TRBV6-1

CDR3 protein: CAWGPGERNLDTQYF
CDR3 DNA: TGTGCCTGGGGGCCCGGGGAAAGGAATTTGGATACGCAGTATTTT
D gene: -
clone size: -
J gene: TRBJ2-3
V gene: TRBV30

CDR3 protein: CASSLIAGTDTQYF
CDR3 DNA: TGTGCCAGCAGCTTAATTGCTGGCACAGATACGCAGTATTTT
D gene: -
clone size: -
J gene: TRBJ2-3
V gene: TRBV7-9

CDR3 protein: CASSLGSRGPEETQYF
CDR3 DNA: TGTGCCAGCAGCTTAGGGAGCAGGGGGCCGGAAGAGACCCAGTACTTC
D gene: TRBD1
clone size: once
J gene: TRBJ2-5
V gene: TRBV11-3

CDR3 protein: CASKPGADRETQYF
CDR3 DNA: TGTGCCAGCAAACCGGGGGCCGATCGGGAGACCCAGTACTTC
D gene: -
clone size: -
J gene: TRBJ2-5
V gene: TRBV6-5

CDR3 protein: CASSKPRGEKLFF
CDR3 DNA: TGTGCCAGCAGTAAACCGAGGGGGGAAAAACTGTTTTTT
D gene: -
clone size: -
J gene: TRBJ1-4
V gene: TRBV6-5

CDR3 protein: CASTFSVNTEAFF
CDR3 DNA: TGTGCCAGCACGTTCAGTGTTAACACTGAAGCTTTCTTT
D gene: -
clone size: -
J gene: TRBJ1-1
V gene: TRBV28

CDR3 protein: CAWSATLDGGNTIYF
CDR3 DNA: TGTGCCTGGAGTGCGACCCTAGATGGGGGAAACACCATATATTTT
D gene: -
clone size: -
J gene: TRBJ1-3
V gene: TRBV30

CDR3 protein: CAWGVSDGNTIYF
CDR3 DNA: TGTGCCTGGGGTGTCAGTGACGGAAACACCATATATTTT
D gene: -
clone size: -
J gene: TRBJ1-3
V gene: TRBV30

CDR3 protein: CASSFSASNYGYTF
CDR3 DNA: TGTGCCAGCAGTTTTTCAGCATCTAACTATGGCTACACCTTC
D gene: -
clone size: -
J gene: TRBJ1-2
V gene: TRBV27

CDR3 protein: CASSPLNSGSEAFF
CDR3 DNA: TGTGCCAGCAGCCCCCTGAATTCGGGCTCTGAAGCTTTCTTT
D gene: -
clone size: -
J gene: TRBJ1-1
V gene: TRBV7-9

CDR3 protein: CASSRTYEQYF
CDR3 DNA: TGTGCCAGCAGCCGGACCTACGAGCAGTACTTC
D gene: -
clone size: -
J gene: TRBJ2-7
V gene: TRBV5-4

CDR3 protein: CASSQLGTGDNEQFF
CDR3 DNA: TGTGCCAGCAGTCAATTAGGGACAGGGGACAATGAGCAGTTCTTC
D gene: TRBD1
clone size: -
J gene: TRBJ2-1
V gene: TRBV6-5

CDR3 protein: CASSFGHPEYEQYF
CDR3 DNA: TGTGCCAGCAGTTTCGGCCATCCTGAGTACGAGCAGTACTTC
D gene: -
clone size: -
J gene: TRBJ2-7
V gene: TRBV25-1

CDR3 protein: CASSRFHPRSSTDTQYF
CDR3 DNA: TGTGCCAGCAGCCGGTTCCACCCTAGGTCTAGCACAGATACGCAGTATTTT
D gene: -
clone size: -
J gene: TRBJ2-3
V gene: TRBV7-2

CDR3 protein: CASSSYSGTGVLREKLFF
CDR3 DNA: TGTGCCAGCAGTTCCTACTCCGGGACAGGGGTTCTTAGGGAAAAACTGTTTTTT
D gene: TRBD1
clone size: -
J gene: TRBJ1-4
V gene: TRBV27

CDR3 protein: CASSRGFLNEKLFF
CDR3 DNA: TGTGCCAGCAGTAGGGGCTTCCTTAATGAAAAACTGTTTTTT
D gene: -
clone size: -
J gene: TRBJ1-4
V gene: TRBV6-6

CDR3 protein: CAWSAPGQGILTLHF
CDR3 DNA: TGTGCCTGGAGTGCACCGGGACAGGGGATTCTAACCCTCCACTTT
D gene: TRBD1
clone size: -
J gene: TRBJ1-6
V gene: TRBV30

CDR3 protein: CASSLEALF
CDR3 DNA: TGCGCCAGCAGCTTGGAGGCCCTGTTT
D gene: -
clone size: -
J gene: TRBJ1-6
V gene: TRBV5-1

CDR3 protein: CSVPEGGYTF
CDR3 DNA: TGCAGCGTCCCAGAGGGTGGCTACACCTTC
D gene: -
clone size: -
J gene: TRBJ1-2
V gene: TRBV29-1

CDR3 protein: CASSLSGRADTQYF
CDR3 DNA: TGTGCCAGCAGTTTATCAGGGAGGGCAGATACGCAGTATTTT
D gene: TRBD2
clone size: -
J gene: TRBJ2-3
V gene: TRBV28

CDR3 protein: CASSLGSRDSQETQYF
CDR3 DNA: TGTGCCAGCAGCTTAGGGAGTAGGGACAGTCAAGAGACCCAGTACTTC
D gene: TRBD1
clone size: -
J gene: TRBJ2-5
V gene: TRBV7-9

CDR3 protein: CASSPEGTPTGELFF
CDR3 DNA: TGTGCCAGCAGCCCAGAGGGGACGCCCACCGGGGAGCTGTTTTTT
D gene: -
clone size: -
J gene: TRBJ2-2
V gene: TRBV7-9

CDR3 protein: CASSSGALGDTQYF
CDR3 DNA: TGTGCCAGCAGCTCCGGGGCTTTGGGAGATACGCAGTATTTT
D gene: -
clone size: -
J gene: TRBJ2-3
V gene: TRBV7-9

CDR3 protein: CASSHPQGISYNSPLHF
CDR3 DNA: TGTGCCAGCAGCCACCCACAGGGTATTTCCTATAATTCACCCCTCCACTTT
D gene: -
clone size: -
J gene: TRBJ1-6
V gene: TRBV4-2

CDR3 protein: CASSQGLGQGDSPLHF
CDR3 DNA: TGCGCCAGCAGCCAAGGTCTGGGACAGGGGGATTCACCCCTCCACTTT
D gene: TRBD1
clone size: -
J gene: TRBJ1-6
V gene: TRBV4-1

CDR3 protein: CASSASGTGSANYGYTF
CDR3 DNA: TGTGCCAGCAGTGCCTCCGGGACAGGGAGCGCTAACTATGGCTACACCTTC
D gene: TRBD1
clone size: -
J gene: TRBJ1-2
V gene: TRBV28

CDR3 protein: CAWGRGEKLFF
CDR3 DNA: TGTGCCTGGGGGAGAGGCGAAAAACTGTTTTTT
D gene: -
clone size: -
J gene: TRBJ1-4
V gene: TRBV30

CDR3 protein: CAWSAGLAGEVEQFF
CDR3 DNA: TGTGCCTGGAGTGCCGGACTAGCGGGAGAGGTTGAGCAGTTCTTC
D gene: TRBD2
clone size: -
J gene: TRBJ2-1
V gene: TRBV30

CDR3 protein: CASSLPQGSYEQYF
CDR3 DNA: TGTGCCAGCAGTTTACCTCAGGGTTCCTACGAGCAGTACTTC
D gene: -
clone size: -
J gene: TRBJ2-7
V gene: TRBV28

CDR3 protein: CASSTTANYGYTF
CDR3 DNA: TGTGCCAGCAGCACAACGGCTAACTATGGCTACACCTTC
D gene: -
clone size: once
J gene: TRBJ1-2
V gene: TRBV7-8

CDR3 protein: CASSGTGATDTQYF
CDR3 DNA: TGTGCCAGCAGTGGCACAGGGGCCACAGATACGCAGTATTTT
D gene: TRBD1
clone size: -
J gene: TRBJ2-3
V gene: TRBV2

CDR3 protein: CASSFRVFRQKQETQYF
CDR3 DNA: TGTGCCAGCAGCTTTCGCGTCTTCAGACAGAAACAAGAGACCCAGTACTTC
D gene: -
clone size: -
J gene: TRBJ2-5
V gene: TRBV7-8

CDR3 protein: CASRLSGSYEQYF
CDR3 DNA: TGTGCCAGCAGGCTAAGCGGTTCCTACGAGCAGTACTTC
D gene: -
clone size: -
J gene: TRBJ2-7
V gene: TRBV11-2

CDR3 protein: CASTRDGSGYEQYF
CDR3 DNA: TGTGCCAGCACCCGAGACGGCTCAGGGTACGAGCAGTACTTC
D gene: -
clone size: -
J gene: TRBJ2-7
V gene: TRBV6-1

CDR3 protein: CASSFGGIADTQYF
CDR3 DNA: TGTGCCAGCAGCTTCGGCGGGATCGCAGATACGCAGTATTTT
D gene: -
clone size: once
J gene: TRBJ2-3
V gene: TRBV11-3

CDR3 protein: CASSGHLSSGANVLTF
CDR3 DNA: TGTGCCAGCTCGGGACACTTGAGCTCTGGGGCCAACGTCCTGACTTTC
D gene: -
clone size: once
J gene: TRBJ2-6
V gene: TRBV7-6

CDR3 protein: CASSPTTGMNTEAFF
CDR3 DNA: TGTGCCAGCAGCCCCACAACAGGGATGAACACTGAAGCTTTCTTT
D gene: -
clone size: once
J gene: TRBJ1-1
V gene: TRBV7-2

CDR3 protein: CASSGRGGRVTDTQYF
CDR3 DNA: TGTGCCAGCAGTGGCCGGGGGGGCCGGGTCACAGATACGCAGTATTTT
D gene: TRBD2
clone size: once
J gene: TRBJ2-3
V gene: TRBV6-1

CDR3 protein: CASSLSAGSSYEQYF
CDR3 DNA: TGTGCCAGCAGTTTAAGTGCAGGGTCATCCTACGAGCAGTACTTC
D gene: -
clone size: -
J gene: TRBJ2-7
V gene: TRBV28

CDR3 protein: CASSGTRANTEAFF
CDR3 DNA: TGTGCCAGCAGTGGGACACGGGCGAACACTGAAGCTTTCTTT
D gene: -
clone size: once
J gene: TRBJ1-1
V gene: TRBV25-1

CDR3 protein: CASSLFGSVTYEQYF
CDR3 DNA: TGTGCCAGCAGCTTGTTCGGAAGCGTGACCTACGAGCAGTACTTC
D gene: -
clone size: once
J gene: TRBJ2-7
V gene: TRBV5-5

CDR3 protein: CASSPSGLAGGTEQYF
CDR3 DNA: TGTGCCAGCAGCCCTTCCGGACTAGCGGGAGGAACCGAGCAGTACTTC
D gene: TRBD2
clone size: -
J gene: TRBJ2-7
V gene: TRBV11-2

CDR3 protein: CASSQGTGFGYTF
CDR3 DNA: TGTGCCAGCTCACAAGGGACAGGGTTCGGCTACACCTTC
D gene: TRBD1
clone size: once
J gene: TRBJ1-2
V gene: TRBV18

CDR3 protein: CASSPRGSGSTDTQYF
CDR3 DNA: TGTGCCAGTAGTCCCCGGGGTAGCGGTAGCACAGATACGCAGTATTTT
D gene: -
clone size: -
J gene: TRBJ2-3
V gene: TRBV19

CDR3 protein: CSVDGSNGYTF
CDR3 DNA: TGCAGCGTTGACGGGTCGAATGGCTACACCTTC
D gene: -
clone size: -
J gene: TRBJ1-2
V gene: TRBV29-1

CDR3 protein: CASSLTGNTGELFF
CDR3 DNA: TGTGCCAGCAGCTTAACAGGGAACACCGGGGAGCTGTTTTTT
D gene: -
clone size: few
J gene: TRBJ2-2
V gene: TRBV7-9